The subject of this entry is one T cell receptor beta chain. CDR1 and CDR2 (germline): SQVTM, ANQGSEA. The V and J ends lost 5 bases and 2 bases respectively, with 16 bases between them. The CDR3 consists of 14 residues. This entry comes from a study of blood T cell repertoires in COVID-19. About the research overall: PBMCs, B-cell-depleted T cells, or T cells provided the cDNA or gDNA that made up the material.

Sequencing was performed with immunoSEQ multiplex PCR; in TCRdb, only in-frame clones are kept and a portion is missing. The sample holds more than 300,000 clones, about 90% seen once. A Seattle source enrolled patients during active infection and followed them longitudinally. This TCR came from a woman aged 25 to 39 with COVID-19, enrolled during active disease. Sequencing used peripheral blood. The chain employs TRBV29-1 and TRBJ2-7; D gene uncertain. The CDR3 nucleotides read TGCAGCGTTTCACTGTTAATGGGCCCCTACGAGCAGTACTTC. Residues: CSVSLLMGPYEQYF.